This T cell receptor (beta chain) was sequenced for a study of blood T cells in healthy people across ages. Findings and caveats of the study: Leaving the PBMCs unsorted stopped any conclusive comparison of naive versus antigen-experienced cells.

A sample-barcoded 5' primer and a J-beta primer mix were used in a second PCR of about 7 to 11 cycles. Via MiXCR, TCRdb re-called the 5' RACE reads, giving one row per CDR3 protein. Of 1,800,000 or so distinct CDR3 sequences listed, about 39% are singletons. About this clonotype: Its antigen is unknown.

The ends were cut back, 0 bases at V and 2 bases at J, with 13 bases in the middle. Germline values: CDR1 LGHNA, CDR2 YSLEER. The CDR3 has 16 residues. Per sample, a minimum of 6 million PBMCs were isolated. The sequencing input was blood. This sequence was found in a human donor in good health. The chain employs TRBV4-3 and TRBJ2-5, with a possible D match to TRBD2 (6 bases). The CDR3 coding sequence is TGCGCCAGCAGCCAAGAACGGGGGTGGAATCAAGAGACCCAGTACTTC. It is translated as CASSQERGWNQETQYF.